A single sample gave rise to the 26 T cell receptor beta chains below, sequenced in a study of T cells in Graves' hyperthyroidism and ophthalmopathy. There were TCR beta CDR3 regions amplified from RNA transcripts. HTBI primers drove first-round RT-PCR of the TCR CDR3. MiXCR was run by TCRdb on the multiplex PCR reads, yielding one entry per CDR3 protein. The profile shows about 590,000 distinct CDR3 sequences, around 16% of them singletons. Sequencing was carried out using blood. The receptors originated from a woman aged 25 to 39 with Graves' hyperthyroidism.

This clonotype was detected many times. The CDR3 DNA sequence: TGTGCCAGCAGCTTATTTGGTGGGGGCTCCTACGAGCAGTACTTC. The encoded protein is CASSLFGGGSYEQYF. The chain links TRBV11-2 to TRBJ2-7; D possibly uses TRBD1 or TRBD2 (5 bases each). V was cut by 2 bases and J by 0 bases, with 11 bases left in between. This CDR3 has 15 residues. From germline, CDR1 is SGHAT and CDR2 FQNNGV. The full variable domain, its missing parts supplied by reference TRBV11-2 and TRBJ2-7, is EAGVAQSPRYKIIEKRQSVAFWCNPISGHATLYWYQQILGQGPKLLIQFQNNGVVDDSQLPKDRFSAERLKGVDSTLKIQPAKLEDSAVYLCASSLFGGGSYEQYFGPGTRLTVT.

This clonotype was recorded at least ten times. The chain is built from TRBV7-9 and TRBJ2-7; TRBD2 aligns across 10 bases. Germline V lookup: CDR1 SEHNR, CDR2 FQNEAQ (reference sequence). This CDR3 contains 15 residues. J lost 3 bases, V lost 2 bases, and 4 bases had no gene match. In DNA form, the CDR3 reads TGTGCCAGCAGCTTATCCTGGACTAGCGGCTACGAGCAGTACTTC. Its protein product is CASSLSWTSGYEQYF. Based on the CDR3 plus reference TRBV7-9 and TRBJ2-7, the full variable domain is DTGVSQNPRHKITKRGQNVTFRCDPISEHNRLYWYRQTLGQGPEFLTYFQNEAQLEKSRLLSDRFSAERPKGSFSTLEIQRTEQGDSAMYLCASSLSWTSGYEQYFGPGTRLTVT.

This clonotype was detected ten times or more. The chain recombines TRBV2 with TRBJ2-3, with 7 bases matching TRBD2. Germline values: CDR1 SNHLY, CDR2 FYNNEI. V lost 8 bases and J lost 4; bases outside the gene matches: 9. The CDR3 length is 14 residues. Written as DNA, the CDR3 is TGTGCCAGCTCCCGCCGGGGGGAGGCAGATACGCAGTATTTT. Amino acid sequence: CASSRRGEADTQYF.

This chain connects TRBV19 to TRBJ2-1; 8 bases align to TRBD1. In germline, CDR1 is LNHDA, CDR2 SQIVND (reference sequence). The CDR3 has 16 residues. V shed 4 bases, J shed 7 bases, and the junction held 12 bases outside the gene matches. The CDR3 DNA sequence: TGTGCCAGTAGTACCCTCCCGTCGACAGGGGCAAATGAGCAGTTCTTC. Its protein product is CASSTLPSTGANEQFF.

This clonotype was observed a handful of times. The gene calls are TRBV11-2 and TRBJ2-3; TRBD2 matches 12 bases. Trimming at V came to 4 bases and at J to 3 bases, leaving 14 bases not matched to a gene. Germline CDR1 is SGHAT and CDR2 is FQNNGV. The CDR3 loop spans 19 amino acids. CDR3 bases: TGTGCCAGCAGCTCAAACCAAGGACTAGCGGGGAATGGGACAGATACGCAGTATTTT. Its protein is CASSSNQGLAGNGTDTQYF.

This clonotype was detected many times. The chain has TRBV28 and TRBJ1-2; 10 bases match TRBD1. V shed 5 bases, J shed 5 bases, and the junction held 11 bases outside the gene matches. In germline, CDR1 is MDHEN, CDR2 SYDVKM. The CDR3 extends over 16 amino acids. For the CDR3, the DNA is TGTGCCAGCAGTCCACCCGGGACAGGGGCCCAGTATGGCTACACCTTC. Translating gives CASSPPGTGAQYGYTF.

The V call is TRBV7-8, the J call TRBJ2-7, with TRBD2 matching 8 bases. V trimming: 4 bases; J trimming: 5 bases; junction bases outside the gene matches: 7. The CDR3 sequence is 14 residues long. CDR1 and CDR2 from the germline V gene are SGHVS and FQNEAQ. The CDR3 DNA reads TGTGCCAGCAGCTCGGGACTAGTAATCGACGAGCAGTACTTC. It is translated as CASSSGLVIDEQYF.

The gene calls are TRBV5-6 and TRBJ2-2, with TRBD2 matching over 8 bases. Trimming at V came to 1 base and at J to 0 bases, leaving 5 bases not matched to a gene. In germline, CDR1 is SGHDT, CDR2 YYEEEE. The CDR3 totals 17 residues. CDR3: CASSLRLAGTNTGELFF. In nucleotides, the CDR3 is TGTGCCAGCAGCTTGCGGCTAGCGGGCACGAACACCGGGGAGCTGTTTTTT.

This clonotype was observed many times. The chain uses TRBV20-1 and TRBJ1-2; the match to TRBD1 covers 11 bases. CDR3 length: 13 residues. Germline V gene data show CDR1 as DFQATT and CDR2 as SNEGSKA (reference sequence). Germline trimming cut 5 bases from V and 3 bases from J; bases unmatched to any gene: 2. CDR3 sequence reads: CSAGTGGDYGYTF. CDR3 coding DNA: TGCAGTGCTGGGACAGGGGGAGACTATGGCTACACCTTC.

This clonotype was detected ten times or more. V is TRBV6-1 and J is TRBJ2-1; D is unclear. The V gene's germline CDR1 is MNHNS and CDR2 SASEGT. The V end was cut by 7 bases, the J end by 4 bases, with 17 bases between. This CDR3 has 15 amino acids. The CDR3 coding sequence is TGTGCCAGCATCCGCCCTCACACTTCTTACAATGAGCAGTTCTTC. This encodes CASIRPHTSYNEQFF.

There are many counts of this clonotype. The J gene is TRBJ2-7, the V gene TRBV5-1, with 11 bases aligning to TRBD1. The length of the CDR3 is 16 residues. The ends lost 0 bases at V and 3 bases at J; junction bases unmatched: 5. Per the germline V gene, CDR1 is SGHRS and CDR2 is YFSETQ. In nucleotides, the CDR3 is TGCGCCAGCAGCTTGGAGGGGGGGACAGGGGGCTACGAGCAGTACTTC. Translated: CASSLEGGTGGYEQYF.

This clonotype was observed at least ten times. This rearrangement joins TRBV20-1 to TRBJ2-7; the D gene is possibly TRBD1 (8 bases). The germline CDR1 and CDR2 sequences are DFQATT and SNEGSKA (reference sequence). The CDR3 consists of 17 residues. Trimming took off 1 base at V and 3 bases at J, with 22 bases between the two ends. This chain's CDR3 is CSARGGGFQGASYEQYF. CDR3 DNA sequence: TGCAGTGCTAGAGGGGGGGGATTCCAGGGGGCGAGCTACGAGCAGTACTTC.

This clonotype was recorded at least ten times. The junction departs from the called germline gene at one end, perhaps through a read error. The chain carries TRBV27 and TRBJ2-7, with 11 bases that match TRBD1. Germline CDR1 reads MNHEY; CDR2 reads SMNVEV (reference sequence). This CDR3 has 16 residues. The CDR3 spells CASRLLGTGGTYEQYF. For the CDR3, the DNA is TGTGCCAGCAGATTATTGGGGACAGGGGGGACCTACGAGCAGTACTTC.

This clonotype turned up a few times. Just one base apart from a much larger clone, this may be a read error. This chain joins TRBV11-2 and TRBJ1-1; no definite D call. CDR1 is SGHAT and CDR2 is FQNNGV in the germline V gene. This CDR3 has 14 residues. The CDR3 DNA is TGTGCCAGCAGCTTTGGTGTTATGAACACTGAAGCTTCCTTT. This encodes CASSFGVMNTEASF.

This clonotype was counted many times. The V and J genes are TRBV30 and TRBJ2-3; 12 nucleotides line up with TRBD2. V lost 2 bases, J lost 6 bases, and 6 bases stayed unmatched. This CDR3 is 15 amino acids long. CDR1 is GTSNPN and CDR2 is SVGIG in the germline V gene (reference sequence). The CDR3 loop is CAWSNRLAGADTQYF. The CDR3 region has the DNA TGTGCCTGGAGTAACAGACTAGCGGGAGCTGATACGCAGTATTTT.

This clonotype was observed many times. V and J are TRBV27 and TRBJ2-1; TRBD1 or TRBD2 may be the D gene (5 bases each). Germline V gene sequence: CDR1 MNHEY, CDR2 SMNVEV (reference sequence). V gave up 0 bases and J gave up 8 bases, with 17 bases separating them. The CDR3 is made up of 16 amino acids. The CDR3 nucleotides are TGTGCCAGCAGTTTATCAAGGGGAGCTGCTATCCATGAGCAGTTCTTC. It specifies CASSLSRGAAIHEQFF.

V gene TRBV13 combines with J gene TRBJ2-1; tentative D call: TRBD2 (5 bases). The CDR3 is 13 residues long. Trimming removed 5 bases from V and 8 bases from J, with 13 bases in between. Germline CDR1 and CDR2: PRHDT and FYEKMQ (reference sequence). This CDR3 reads CASSPQPSYEQFF. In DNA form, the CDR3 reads TGTGCCAGCAGCCCGCAACCTAGCTATGAGCAGTTCTTC.

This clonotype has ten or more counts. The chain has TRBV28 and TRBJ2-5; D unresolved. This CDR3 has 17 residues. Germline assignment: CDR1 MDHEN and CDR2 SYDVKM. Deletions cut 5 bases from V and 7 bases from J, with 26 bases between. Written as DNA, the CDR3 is TGTGCCAGCAGTCTTTACCGGTTGGGGTCGGATGTAGGGACCCAGTACTTC. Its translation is CASSLYRLGSDVGTQYF.

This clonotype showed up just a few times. The CDR3 loop reads CASSAKLAGYNEQFF. Here the CDR3 DNA reads TGTGCCAGCAGCGCTAAGCTGGCTGGGTACAATGAGCAGTTCTTC. The chain joins TRBV7-9 to TRBJ2-1; no clear D gene. Germline CDR1 and CDR2: SEHNR and FQNEAQ (reference sequence). CDR3 size: 15 residues. V was trimmed by 5 bases and J by 4 bases, leaving 15 bases between them.

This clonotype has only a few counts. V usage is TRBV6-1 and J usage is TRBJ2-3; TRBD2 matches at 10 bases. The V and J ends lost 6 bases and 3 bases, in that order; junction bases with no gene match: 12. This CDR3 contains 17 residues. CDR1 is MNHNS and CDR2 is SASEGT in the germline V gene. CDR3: CASSNFLAGESTDTQYF. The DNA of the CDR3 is TGTGCCAGCAGCAATTTCCTAGCGGGAGAGAGTACAGATACGCAGTATTTT.

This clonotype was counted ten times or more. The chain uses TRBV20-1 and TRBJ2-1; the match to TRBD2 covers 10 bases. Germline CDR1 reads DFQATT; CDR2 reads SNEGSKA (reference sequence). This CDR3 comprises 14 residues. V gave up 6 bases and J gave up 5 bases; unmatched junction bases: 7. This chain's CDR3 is CSAPGTSVDNEQFF. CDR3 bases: TGCAGTGCGCCCGGGACTAGCGTTGACAATGAGCAGTTCTTC.

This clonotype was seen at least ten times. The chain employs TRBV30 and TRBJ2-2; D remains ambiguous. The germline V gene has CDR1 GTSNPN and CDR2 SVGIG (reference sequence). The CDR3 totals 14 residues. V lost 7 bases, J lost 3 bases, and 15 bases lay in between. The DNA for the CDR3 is TGTGCCTCCAACAGACTCCTTGACACCGGGGAGCTGTTTTTT. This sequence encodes CASNRLLDTGELFF. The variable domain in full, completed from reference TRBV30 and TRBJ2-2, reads SQTIHQWPATLVQPVGSPLSLECTVEGTSNPNLYWYRQAAGRGLQLLFYSVGIGQISSEVPQNLSASRPQDRQFILSSKKLLLSDSGFYLCASNRLLDTGELFFGEGSRLTVL.

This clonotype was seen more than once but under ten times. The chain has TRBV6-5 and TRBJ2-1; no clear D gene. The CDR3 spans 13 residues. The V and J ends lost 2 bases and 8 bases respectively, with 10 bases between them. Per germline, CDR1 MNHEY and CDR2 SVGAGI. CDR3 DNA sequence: TGTGCCAGCAGTTACGACCTAACCGATGAGCAGTTCTTC. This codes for CASSYDLTDEQFF.

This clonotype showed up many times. The CDR3 coding sequence is TGTGCCAGCAGGCACAACATCGAGTCCGAGCAGTACTTC. It specifies CASRHNIESEQYF. The J gene is TRBJ2-7, the V gene TRBV7-9; D is undetermined. Per germline, CDR1 SEHNR and CDR2 FQNEAQ (reference sequence). The CDR3 consists of 13 residues. The V end lost 6 bases, the J end lost 6 bases, and 15 bases lay between the germline ends.

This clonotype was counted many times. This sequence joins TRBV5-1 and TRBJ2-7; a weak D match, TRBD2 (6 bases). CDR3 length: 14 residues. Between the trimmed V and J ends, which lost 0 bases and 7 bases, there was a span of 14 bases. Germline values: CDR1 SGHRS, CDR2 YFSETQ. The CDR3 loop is CASSLAADGGEQYF. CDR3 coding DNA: TGCGCCAGCAGCTTGGCTGCGGACGGGGGAGAGCAGTACTTC. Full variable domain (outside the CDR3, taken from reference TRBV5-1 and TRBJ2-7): KAGVTQTPRYLIKTRGQQVTLSCSPISGHRSVSWYQQTPGQGLQFLFEYFSETQRNKGNFPGRFSGRQFSNSRSEMNVSTLELGDSALYLCASSLAADGGEQYFGPGTRLTVT.

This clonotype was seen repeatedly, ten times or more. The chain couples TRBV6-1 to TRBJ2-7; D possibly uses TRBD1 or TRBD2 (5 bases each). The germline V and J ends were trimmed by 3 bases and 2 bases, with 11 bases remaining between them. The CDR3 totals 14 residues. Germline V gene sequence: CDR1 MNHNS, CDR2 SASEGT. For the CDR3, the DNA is TGTGCCAGCAGTGACCGGGACCTCCCCTACGAGCAGTACTTC. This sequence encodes CASSDRDLPYEQYF.